This record looks at one T cell receptor (beta chain) sequence and its context. The table came from immunoSEQ multiplex PCR; TCRdb's copy has only in-frame clones and leaves some out. The data contain approximately 110,000 clones, around 84% of them singletons. This record belongs to a study of blood T cell repertoires in COVID-19. From germline, CDR1 is MNHEY and CDR2 SMNVEV (reference sequence). The CDR3 is made up of 17 amino acids. The V end lost 3 bases, the J end lost 9 bases, and 24 bases lay between the germline ends. This chain links TRBV27 with TRBJ1-5; D unclear. This receptor was identified in a woman older than 75 with acute or convalescent COVID-19. The material sequenced was peripheral blood. Written as DNA, the CDR3 is TGTGCCAGCAGTTTTACCCCGAGAGGTTTCGGCACCAGGCCCCAGCATTTT. It translates to CASSFTPRGFGTRPQHF.